A single sample gave rise to the 30 T cell receptor beta chains below, sequenced in a study of cytomegalovirus exposure and HLA in healthy donors. Primers for the PCR totalled 60 Vbeta and 13 Jbeta. The assay was immunoSEQ multiplex PCR, and TCRdb's table has in-frame clones only and misses some. In all, the sample yields about 140,000 clones. Sequencing used PBMCs. The receptors here all came from a man in his forties in good health and CMV-seronegative.

This sequence joins TRBV5-4 and TRBJ2-7, with 10 nucleotides matching TRBD2. The CDR3 loop spans 16 amino acids. Germline values: CDR1 SGHNT, CDR2 YYREEE (reference sequence). Trimming removed 4 bases from V and 2 bases from J; junction bases left unmatched: 9. Written as DNA, the CDR3 is TGTGCCAGCAGCCGACTAGGACTAGCGGAAACCTACGAGCAGTACTTC. Protein product: CASSRLGLAETYEQYF.

The chain employs TRBV18 and TRBJ2-1; tentatively, D is TRBD2 (7 bases). The V gene's germline CDR1 is KGHSH and CDR2 LQKENI. Trimming took 2 bases from V and 2 from J, leaving 10 bases between them. The CDR3 is 15 residues long. The CDR3 loop is CASSPAGAPYNEQFF. The CDR3 bases are TGTGCCAGCTCACCAGCGGGGGCCCCCTACAATGAGCAGTTCTTC.

The chain has TRBV7-2 and TRBJ2-5; D is undetermined. The last part of the DNA fits TRBJ2-7 better; the J call may be wrong. This CDR3 region has 15 residues. Germline CDR1 SGHTA, CDR2 FQGNSA. The CDR3 coding sequence is TGTGCCAGCAGCTTAGGTCACCTGAGCTCCTACGAGCAGTACTTC. It codes for CASSLGHLSSYEQYF.

The V call is TRBV2, the J call TRBJ2-3; D is possibly TRBD2 (6 bases). V lost 2 bases and J 6 bases, leaving 6 bases between the germline ends. This CDR3 is built from 12 residues. CDR1 and CDR2 from the germline V gene are SNHLY and FYNNEI. This CDR3 is CASSEREDTQYF. The CDR3 region has the DNA TGTGCCAGCAGTGAACGGGAGGATACGCAGTATTTT.

This chain uses TRBV4-1 with TRBJ1-2; no clear D gene. The V end lost 2 bases, the J end lost 1 base, and 11 bases lay between the germline ends. The CDR3 has 15 amino acids. The germline V gene has CDR1 MGHRA and CDR2 YSYEKL. The CDR3 DNA reads TGCGCCAGCAGCCAACCGCTGACGGGTAACTATGGCTACACCTTC. It specifies CASSQPLTGNYGYTF.

This rearrangement joins TRBV6-5 to TRBJ1-2; maybe TRBD1 (6 bases). This CDR3 comprises 13 residues. The germline V gene encodes CDR1 MNHEY and CDR2 SVGAGI. The V gene lost 4 bases and the J gene lost 3 bases, with 9 bases spanning the gap. CDR3 in amino acids: CASSSQGYYGYTF. CDR3 DNA sequence: TGTGCCAGCAGTTCTCAGGGGTACTATGGCTACACCTTC.

The chain combines TRBV11-3 with TRBJ2-7; possible D gene TRBD2, 6 bases. The germline V gene has CDR1 SGHNT and CDR2 YENEEA. V gave up 8 bases and J gave up 1 base, with 18 bases separating them. CDR3 length: 15 amino acids. Here the CDR3 DNA reads TGTGCCAGCCGCACCGGAGGGAATAGATCCTACGAGCAGTACTTC. It codes for CASRTGGNRSYEQYF.

The chain recombines TRBV6-6 with TRBJ1-4; D call uncertain. Germline V CDR1 and CDR2: MNHNY, SVGAGI (reference sequence). V lost 2 bases, J lost 6 bases, and 13 bases lay in between. The CDR3 runs to 15 residues. The CDR3 coding sequence is TGTGCCAGCAGTTACACCAAGGACTGGGATGAAAAACTGTTTTTT. It codes for CASSYTKDWDEKLFF.

The chain has TRBV7-2 and TRBJ1-4, with D unresolved. From germline, CDR1 is SGHTA and CDR2 FQGNSA. V lost 5 bases to trimming and J lost 5 bases, with 15 bases between them. The CDR3 covers 15 residues. The chain's CDR3 is CASSPRSGLNEKLFF. As DNA, the CDR3 is TGTGCCAGCAGCCCCAGGTCCGGTTTGAATGAAAAACTGTTTTTT.

The chain links TRBV15 to TRBJ1-4; tentatively, D is TRBD1 (6 bases). The CDR3 spans 16 residues. The germline V gene has CDR1 LNHNV and CDR2 YYDKDF (reference sequence). V was trimmed by 2 bases and J by 8 bases, leaving 18 bases between them. This CDR3 is CATSRSSLQGGEKLFF. The DNA of the CDR3 is TGTGCCACCAGCAGATCCAGCCTACAGGGCGGGGAAAAACTGTTTTTT.

The V and J genes are TRBV2 and TRBJ2-3; the D is unclear. Looked up from germline, CDR1 is SNHLY and CDR2 is FYNNEI. The V gene lost 7 bases and the J gene lost 5 bases, with 4 bases spanning the gap. The CDR3 has 10 residues. CDR3 nucleotides: TGTGCCAGCACCTTAGATACGCAGTATTTT. Its translation is CASTLDTQYF.

A word on this clone: Sequence at one end of the junction differs from germline and may be a read error. The chain has TRBV19 and TRBJ2-7; TRBD1 agrees at 11 bases. The CDR3 contains 13 residues. The germline V gene encodes CDR1 LNHDA and CDR2 SQIVND (reference sequence). CDR3 bases: TGTGCCAGTAGTATCGGACAGGGGGCTTTCGTGAACTTC. Protein sequence: CASSIGQGAFVNF.

This CDR3 reads CASNPTGPGELFF. CDR3 DNA: TGTGCCAGCAACCCAACAGGGCCCGGGGAGCTGTTTTTT. The chain recombines TRBV7-2 with TRBJ2-2, with TRBD1 as a possible D gene (6 bases). V was shortened by 7 bases and J by 6 bases, with 12 bases between the two germline ends. Germline lookup yields CDR1 SGHTA and CDR2 FQGNSA. This CDR3 has 13 residues.

V gene TRBV10-3 combines with J gene TRBJ1-1, with no clear D. From germline, CDR1 is ENHRY and CDR2 SYGVKD. The V and J ends lost 6 bases and 1 base respectively, with 9 bases between them. The CDR3 contains 13 residues. The CDR3 is CAIRQVPNTEAFF. The CDR3 nucleotides read TGTGCCATCAGGCAGGTGCCGAACACTGAAGCTTTCTTT.

V usage is TRBV7-2 and J usage is TRBJ2-1; maybe TRBD2 (6 bases). This CDR3 has 15 residues. Deletions cut 3 bases from V and 3 bases from J, with 12 bases between. The V gene's germline CDR1 is SGHTA and CDR2 FQGNSA. The CDR3 nucleotides are TGTGCCAGCAGCTTGGTAGCGGCTCACTACAATGAGCAGTTCTTC. Its translation: CASSLVAAHYNEQFF.

CDR3 sequence: CASSQEPAGGREQYF. The CDR3 DNA reads as TGTGCCAGCAGCCAGGAGCCAGCGGGGGGGCGTGAGCAGTACTTC. This chain connects TRBV7-6 to TRBJ2-7, with TRBD2 matching over 10 bases. CDR3 length: 15 amino acids. V gave up 5 bases and J gave up 7 bases; unmatched junction bases: 11. The germline CDR1 and CDR2 sequences are SGHVS and FNYEAQ.

V usage is TRBV10-3 and J usage is TRBJ2-7, with a tentative D call TRBD2 (5 bases). V lost 3 bases, J lost 2 bases, and 14 bases lay in between. This CDR3 is 15 amino acids long. CDR1 is ENHRY, CDR2 SYGVKD, per germline. For the CDR3, the DNA is TGTGCCATCAGTGACGGGGTCGGCGGAGCCTACGAGCAGTACTTC. It yields the protein CAISDGVGGAYEQYF.

This chain joins TRBV6-4 and TRBJ2-7; TRBD1 is a possible D gene (6 bases). With 10 bases removed from V and 3 bases from J, the gap between germline ends came to 19 bases. The CDR3 has 14 amino acids. Germline CDR1 reads MRHNA; CDR2 reads SNTAGT. CDR3 bases: TGTGCCACCAGGACTTACAGGGAGCGCTACGAGCAGTACTTC. It is translated as CATRTYRERYEQYF.

The chain couples TRBV4-2 to TRBJ1-2; 7 nucleotides match TRBD1. The germline gives CDR1 LGHNA, CDR2 YNFKEQ. Trimming cost V 3 bases and J 5 bases; bases outside gene matches: 9. The CDR3 loop spans 15 amino acids. The CDR3 region is CASSHPQGPSYGYTF. CDR3 in DNA: TGTGCCAGCAGCCACCCACAGGGGCCCTCTTATGGCTACACCTTC.

This rearrangement joins TRBV7-2 to TRBJ2-2; the match to TRBD2 covers 9 bases. The V gene's germline CDR1 is SGHTA and CDR2 FQGNSA. This CDR3 spans 19 amino acids. The V segment lost 1 base and the J segment 4 bases; nucleotides outside the gene matches: 13. The CDR3 loop is CASSLDLAGGPAVTGELFF. The CDR3 DNA follows: TGTGCCAGCAGCTTAGATTTGGCGGGGGGGCCGGCCGTCACCGGGGAGCTGTTTTTT.

The V gene is TRBV19, the J gene TRBJ1-2; no reliable D call. Trimming took 3 bases from V and 0 from J, leaving 11 bases between them. CDR1 is LNHDA and CDR2 is SQIVND in the germline V gene (reference sequence). This CDR3 comprises 15 residues. In DNA, the CDR3 is TGTGCCAGTAGTATCTTCGCAGGTACTAACTATGGCTACACCTTC. Translation gives CASSIFAGTNYGYTF.

The genes are TRBV21-1 and TRBJ2-7; the D segment call TRBD1 is taken from the table without a DNA check. TRBV21-1 is annotated as a pseudogene. The CDR3 contains 14 residues. The CDR3 DNA is TGTGCCAGCAGTCCACAGTCAGGGCCGACCGAGCAGTACTTC. This gives the protein CASSPQSGPTEQYF.

The rearrangement joins TRBV2 to TRBJ2-7; perhaps TRBD1 as D (6 bases). The V and J ends lost 6 bases and 3 bases respectively, with 15 bases between them. Germline CDR1 SNHLY, CDR2 FYNNEI. This CDR3 is built from 14 residues. The CDR3 coding sequence is TGTGCCAGCAGCAAACAGGGCCTGGACTACGAGCAGTACTTC. Amino acids: CASSKQGLDYEQYF.

V gene TRBV5-1 combines with J gene TRBJ2-3; D perhaps matches TRBD1 (6 bases). Trimming stripped 6 bases from V and 2 bases from J, with 19 bases between. The CDR3 extends over 16 amino acids. Germline CDR1 and CDR2: SGHRS and YFSETQ. CDR3: CASTVPGQSVTDTQYF. In nucleotides, the CDR3 is TGCGCCAGCACAGTACCGGGACAATCAGTCACAGATACGCAGTATTTT.

DNA of the CDR3: TGTGCCAGCAGCCCCTCCCAGGGGTTACCCCTCCACTTT. This codes for CASSPSQGLPLHF. The rearrangement joins TRBV6-6 to TRBJ1-6; D possibly corresponds to TRBD1 (6 bases). Trimming took off 6 bases at V and 12 bases at J, with 15 bases between the two ends. The CDR3 contains 13 residues. Germline CDR1 reads MNHNY; CDR2 reads SVGAGI (reference sequence).

The gene calls are TRBV25-1 and TRBJ2-1; 9 nucleotides line up with TRBD2. V was pared by 2 bases and J by 10 bases, with 6 bases of the junction left unmatched. The CDR3 has 14 residues. Germline assignment: CDR1 MGHDK and CDR2 SYGVNS. The CDR3 region has the DNA TGTGCCAGCAGTGAAAGTCCTAGCGGGGACGAGCAGTTCTTC. Translating gives CASSESPSGDEQFF.

The chain employs TRBV7-6 and TRBJ2-3, with a weak D call TRBD1 (7 bases). Germline values: CDR1 SGHVS, CDR2 FNYEAQ. Trimming took 4 bases from V and 0 from J, leaving 23 bases between them. The CDR3 spans 19 residues. CDR3 nucleotides: TGTGCCAGCAGCTGGACAAGGGCGGGACAGACGCCTAGCACAGATACGCAGTATTTT. Translated: CASSWTRAGQTPSTDTQYF. Combining the CDR3 with reference TRBV7-6 and TRBJ2-3 gives the whole variable domain GAGVSQSPRYKVTKRGQDVALRCDPISGHVSLYWYRQALGQGPEFLTYFNYEAQQDKSGLPNDRFSAERPEGSISTLTIQRTEQRDSAMYRCASSWTRAGQTPSTDTQYFGPGTRLTVL.

The V and J genes are TRBV11-2 and TRBJ2-5; TRBD1 aligns across 7 bases. The CDR3 is 15 amino acids. The germline CDR1 and CDR2 sequences are SGHAT and FQNNGV. The ends lost 4 bases at V and 2 bases at J; junction bases unmatched: 7. The CDR3 DNA reads as TGTGCCAGCAGCTCCGGACAGGCCTTACAAGAGACCCAGTACTTC. Encoded protein: CASSSGQALQETQYF.

The DNA for the CDR3 is TGTGCCAGCAGCTTGGGGGGGGGACCGAACACCGGGGAGCTGTTTTTT. Translation: CASSLGGGPNTGELFF. The chain uses TRBV5-8 and TRBJ2-2, with 7 bases that match TRBD2. This CDR3 contains 16 residues. Unmatched junction bases numbered 2, after V lost 0 bases and J lost 0 bases. The germline V gene encodes CDR1 SGHTS and CDR2 YDEGEE.

The chain couples TRBV6-5 to TRBJ2-7; a weak D match, TRBD1 (5 bases). CDR3 length equals 13 residues. CDR1 is MNHEY, CDR2 SVGAGI, per germline. The ends were cut back, 9 bases at V and 0 bases at J, with 12 bases in the middle. CDR3 sequence (DNA): TGTGCCAGTACGGGTGGGGCCTCCTACGAGCAGTACTTC. This sequence encodes CASTGGASYEQYF.